The subject of this entry is one T cell receptor (beta chain). In the original processing: How many nucleated cells were present was estimated from reference gene primer amplification. Sequenced by immunoSEQ multiplex PCR; TCRdb stores in-frame clones only, minus some. V, J and clone size were drawn from that table, and D and trimming were deduced from the DNA. The sample yields about 240,000 clones, 75% to 90% seen once. This sample is drawn from a study of blood T cell repertoires in COVID-19. Looking at the study overall: From the United States, Italy and Spain came samples of acute and convalescent COVID-19. In each case, the material was cDNA or gDNA derived from T cells, B-cell-depleted T cells, or PBMCs.

The germline V gene has CDR1 SGHDT and CDR2 YYEEEE. The CDR3 sequence is 16 residues long. V was clipped by 3 bases and J by 0 bases; unmatched bases: 8. The chain has TRBV5-6 and TRBJ2-7, with TRBD1 matching 8 bases. The TCR comes from a woman in her sixties with active or convalescent COVID-19. The specimen sequenced was peripheral blood. The CDR3 DNA reads TGTGCCAGCAGCTCGCCCTGGGGACAGGCCTCCTACGAGCAGTACTTC. This codes for CASSSPWGQASYEQYF.